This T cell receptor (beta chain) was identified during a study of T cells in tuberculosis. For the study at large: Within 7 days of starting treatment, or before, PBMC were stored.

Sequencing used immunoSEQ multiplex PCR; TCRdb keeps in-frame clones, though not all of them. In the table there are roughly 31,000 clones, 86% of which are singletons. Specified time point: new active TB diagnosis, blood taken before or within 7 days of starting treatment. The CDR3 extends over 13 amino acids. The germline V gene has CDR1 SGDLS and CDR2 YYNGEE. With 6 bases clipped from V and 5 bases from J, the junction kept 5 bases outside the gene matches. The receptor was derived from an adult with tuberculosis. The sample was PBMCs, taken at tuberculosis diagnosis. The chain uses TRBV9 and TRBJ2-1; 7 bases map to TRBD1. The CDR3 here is CASNQDRHNEQFF. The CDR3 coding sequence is TGTGCCAGCAACCAGGACAGGCACAATGAGCAGTTCTTC.